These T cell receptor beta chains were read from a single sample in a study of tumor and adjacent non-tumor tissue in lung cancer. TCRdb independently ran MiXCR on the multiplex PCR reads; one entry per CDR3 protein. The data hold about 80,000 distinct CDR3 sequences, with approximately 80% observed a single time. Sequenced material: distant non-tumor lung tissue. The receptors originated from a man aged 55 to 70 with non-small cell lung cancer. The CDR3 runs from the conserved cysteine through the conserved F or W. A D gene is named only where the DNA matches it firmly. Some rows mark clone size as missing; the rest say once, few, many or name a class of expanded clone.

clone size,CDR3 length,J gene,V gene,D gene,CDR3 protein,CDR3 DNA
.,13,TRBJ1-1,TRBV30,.,CAWRLGSNTEAFF,TGTGCCTGGAGACTGGGATCAAACACTGAAGCTTTCTTT
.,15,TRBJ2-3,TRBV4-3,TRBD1,CASSLGTGGSCTQYF,TGCGCCAGCAGTCTCGGGACAGGGGGGTCGTGTACGCAGTATTTT
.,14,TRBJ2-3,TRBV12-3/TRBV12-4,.,CASGLGRGGQSQYF,TGTGCCAGCGGTTTGGGCAGGGGTGGACAGTCCCAGTATTTT
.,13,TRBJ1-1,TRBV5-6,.,CASSFLQGSETFF,TGTGCCAGCAGCTTCCTTCAGGGCAGTGAAACTTTTTTT
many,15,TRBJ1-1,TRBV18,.,CASSPLDGDYTEAFF,TGTGCCAGCTCACCACTGGACGGGGATTACACTGAAGCTTTCTTT
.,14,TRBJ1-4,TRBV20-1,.,CSARNGTTNEKLLF,TGCAGTGCTAGAAATGGGACAACTAATGAAAAACTGCTTTTT
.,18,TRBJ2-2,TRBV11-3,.,CVSSHAGFRLRGTGELFF,TGTGTCAGCAGCCACGCGGGTTTCCGACTCCGAGGGACCGGGGAGCTGTTTTTT
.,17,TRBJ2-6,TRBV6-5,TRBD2,CTSSLAGANSGANILTF,TGTACCAGCAGCCTAGCGGGAGCCAACTCTGGGGCCAACATCCTGACTTTC
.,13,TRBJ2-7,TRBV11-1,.,CASSFGQAYEQYF,TGTGCCAGCAGCTTTGGGCAGGCCTACGAGCAGTACTTC
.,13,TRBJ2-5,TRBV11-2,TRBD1,CSCSTTGEDTQYF,TGTTCCTGCAGCACTACAGGGGAAGATACCCAGTACTTC
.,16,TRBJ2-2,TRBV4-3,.,CASSHSEGEMAGELFF,TGCGCCAGTAGCCATTCAGAGGGAGAAATGGCCGGGGAGCTGTTTTTT
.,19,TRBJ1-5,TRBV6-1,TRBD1,CVCGAFGPDRGGLGQHQHF,TGTGTCTGCGGCGCCTTCGGGCCCGACAGGGGTGGGTTGGGTCAGCACCAGCATTTT
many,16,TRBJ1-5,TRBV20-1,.,CSARAGGGYSNQPQHF,TGCAGTGCTAGGGCGGGAGGGGGTTATAGCAATCAGCCCCAGCATTTT
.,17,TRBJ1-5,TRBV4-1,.,CASRQDPGGVLFQPQHF,TGCGCCAGCAGGCAAGACCCCGGCGGGGTTCTGTTCCAGCCCCAGCATTTT
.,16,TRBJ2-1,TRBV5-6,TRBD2,CASSYDGGEIYNEQFF,TGTGCCAGCAGCTACGATGGGGGGGAGATATACAATGAGCAGTTCTTC
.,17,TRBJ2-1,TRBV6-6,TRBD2,CASSYFLAETSGNEQFF,TGTGCCAGCAGTTACTTTTTGGCCGAGACTAGCGGCAATGAGCAGTTCTTC
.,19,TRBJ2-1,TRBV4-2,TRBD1,CASSHELVLSEGAGYEQFF,TGTGCCAGCAGCCATGAACTAGTTTTAAGCGAGGGGGCAGGGTATGAGCAATTCTTC
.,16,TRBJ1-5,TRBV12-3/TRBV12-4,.,CASSRGGGVGNQPHHF,TGTGCCAGCAGCCGGGGGGGGGGCGTTGGCAATCAGCCCCATCATTTT
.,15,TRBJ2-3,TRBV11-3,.,CASSLVRGARDTQYF,TGTGCCAGCAGTTTAGTGAGGGGGGCGAGGGATACACAGTATTTT
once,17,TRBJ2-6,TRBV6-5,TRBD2,CASTLAVASSGANVLTF,TGTGCCAGCACCCTAGCGGTAGCCAGTTCTGGGGCCAACGTCCTGACTTTC
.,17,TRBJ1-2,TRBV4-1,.,CTSNQESSPPGGYGYTF,TGCACCAGCAACCAAGAATCCTCCCCCCCGGGTGGATATGGCTACACCTTC
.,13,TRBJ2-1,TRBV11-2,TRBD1,CASSWTGSNEQFF,TGTGCCAGCAGCTGGACAGGGAGCAATGAGCAGTTCTTC
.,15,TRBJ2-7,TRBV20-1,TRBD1,CSAIARGQGYYEQYF,TGCAGTGCTATCGCCCGGGGACAGGGGTACTACGAGCAGTACTTC
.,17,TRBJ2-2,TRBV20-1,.,CITRASGGGSNTGELFF,TGCATTACTAGAGCTTCGGGTGGGGGTAGCAACACCGGGGAGCTATTTTTC
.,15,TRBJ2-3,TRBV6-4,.,CASGDGTGVTDTQFF,TGTGCCAGCGGTGACGGGACTGGGGTCACAGATACGCAGTTTTTT
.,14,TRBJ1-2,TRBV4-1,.,CAGSPDSTSLGYTF,TGCGCCGGTAGCCCGGACAGTACCTCTCTCGGCTACACCTTC
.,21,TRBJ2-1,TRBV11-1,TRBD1,CANSLAWGRGLSRSSYNEQFF,TGTGCCAATAGCTTAGCTTGGGGCAGGGGGCTTAGTCGAAGCTCCTACAATGAGCAGTTCTTC
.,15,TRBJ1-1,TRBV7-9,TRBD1,CARSLATGVNTEASF,TGTGCCAGAAGCTTAGCAACAGGGGTGAACACTGAAGCTTCCTTT
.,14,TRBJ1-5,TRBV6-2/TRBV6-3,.,CVSRAYRENQSQHF,TGTGTCAGCAGAGCGTACAGGGAAAACCAGTCTCAGCATTTT
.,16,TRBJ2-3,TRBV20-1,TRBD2,CSARVRLAGGRDTQYF,TGCAGTGCTAGAGTTCGACTAGCGGGAGGTCGAGATACGCAGTACTTT
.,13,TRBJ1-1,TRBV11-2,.,CASSLLGGRDAFF,TGTGCCAGCAGCTTGCTAGGAGGTCGTGATGCTTTCTTT
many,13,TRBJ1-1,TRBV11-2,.,CASSPYLNTEAFF,TGTGCCAGCAGCCCATACTTGAACACTGAAGCTTTCTTT
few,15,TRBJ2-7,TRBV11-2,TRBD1,CASSLETGVTYEQYF,TGTGCCAGCAGCTTAGAAACAGGGGTAACCTACGAGCAGTACTTC
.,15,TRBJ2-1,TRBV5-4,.,CASSYIVGPDNEQFF,TGTGCCAGCAGCTATATAGTGGGGCCTGACAATGAGCAGTTCTTC
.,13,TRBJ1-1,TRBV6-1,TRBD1,CASSRTGWNGAFF,TGTGCCAGCAGCAGGACAGGGTGGAATGGAGCTTTCTTT
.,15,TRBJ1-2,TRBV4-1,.,CASSQGLGPNYSYTF,TGCGCCAGCAGCCAAGGCCTTGGACCTAACTATAGCTACACCTTC
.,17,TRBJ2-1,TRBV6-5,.,CASSNSYRPSSYNEQFF,TGTGCCAGCAGTAACTCGTACAGGCCGAGTTCCTACAATGAGCAGTTCTTT
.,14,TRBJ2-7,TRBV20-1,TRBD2,CSALPSGSSYEQYF,TGCAGTGCTCTCCCTAGCGGGAGCTCTTACGAGCAGTACTTC
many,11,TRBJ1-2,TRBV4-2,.,CTSSQEGGYTF,TGTACCAGCAGCCAAGAAGGCGGCTACACCTTC
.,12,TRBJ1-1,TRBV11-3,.,CGSSLAGSEAFF,TGTGGTAGCAGCCTCGCGGGGTCTGAAGCTTTCTTT
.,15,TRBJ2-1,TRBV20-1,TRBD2,CSANSISGRANEQCF,TGCAGTGCTAACTCGATTAGCGGGAGGGCCAATGAGCAGTGCTTC
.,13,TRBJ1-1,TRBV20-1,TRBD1,CSALTGKNTEAIF,TGCAGTGCTCTGACAGGGAAGAACACTGAAGCTATCTTT
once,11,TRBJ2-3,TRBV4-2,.,CAITEADTRYF,TGTGCCATTACTGAAGCAGATACGCGGTATTTT
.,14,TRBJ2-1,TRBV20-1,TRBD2,CSARVSSGTDGQFF,TGTAGTGCTAGAGTCAGTAGCGGGACGGATGGGCAGTTCTTC
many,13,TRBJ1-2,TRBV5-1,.,CASSLVAGVGYTF,TGCGCCAGCAGCTTGGTGGCAGGGGTTGGCTACACCTTC